These T cell receptor beta chains were read from a single sample in a study of cytomegalovirus exposure and HLA in healthy donors. Only in-frame clones appear in the TCRdb table, and some are missing; sequencing was by immunoSEQ multiplex PCR. Reported are approximately 100,000 clones; the ten largest clones contain around 3.2%. Sequencing used PBMCs. These receptor sequences come from a man in his forties in good health and CMV-seronegative. CDR3s include the opening cysteine and the closing phenylalanine or tryptophan. A D gene is named only where the DNA matches it firmly.

d_call: TRBD2
j_call: TRBJ2-2
v_call: TRBV5-1
cdr3_aa: CASSILAGGTNTGELFF
cdr3_nt: TGCGCCAGCAGCATACTAGCGGGAGGCACGAACACCGGGGAGCTGTTTTTT

d_call: TRBD1
j_call: TRBJ2-7
v_call: TRBV15
cdr3_aa: CATGEGQGEPTKIISQYF
cdr3_nt: TGTGCCACCGGAGAGGGACAGGGAGAACCTACGAAGATAATCTCCCAGTACTTC

d_call: TRBD2
j_call: TRBJ2-6
v_call: TRBV28
cdr3_aa: CASRGGSSGANVLTF
cdr3_nt: TGTGCCAGCAGGGGGGGGTCCTCTGGGGCCAACGTCCTGACTTTC

d_call: TRBD1
j_call: TRBJ1-1
v_call: TRBV28
cdr3_aa: CASSRQGGTEAFF
cdr3_nt: TGTGCCAGCAGTAGACAGGGGGGCACTGAAGCTTTCTTT

d_call: -
j_call: TRBJ1-2
v_call: TRBV19
cdr3_aa: CASSIDTYLNYGYTF
cdr3_nt: TGTGCCAGTAGTATAGACACCTACCTTAACTATGGCTACACCTTC

d_call: -
j_call: TRBJ1-2
v_call: TRBV29-1
cdr3_aa: CSVVRGPGGYTF
cdr3_nt: TGCAGCGTTGTAAGGGGTCCTGGCGGCTACACCTTC

d_call: TRBD1
j_call: TRBJ2-6
v_call: TRBV6-1
cdr3_aa: CASSAGQGQLAGANVLTF
cdr3_nt: TGTGCCAGCAGTGCCGGACAGGGACAACTAGCTGGGGCCAACGTCCTGACTTTC

d_call: TRBD2
j_call: TRBJ2-7
v_call: TRBV2
cdr3_aa: CASSALAGEEYEQYF
cdr3_nt: TGTGCCAGCAGTGCCCTAGCGGGAGAGGAGTACGAGCAGTACTTC

d_call: -
j_call: TRBJ2-1
v_call: TRBV25-1
cdr3_aa: CASSEYAGGNYNEQFF
cdr3_nt: TGTGCCAGCAGTGAATATGCAGGGGGGAATTACAATGAGCAGTTCTTC

d_call: TRBD2
j_call: TRBJ2-3
v_call: TRBV13
cdr3_aa: CASSSRLAADTQYF
cdr3_nt: TGTGCCAGCAGCTCTCGACTAGCGGCAGATACGCAGTATTTT

d_call: TRBD2
j_call: TRBJ2-1
v_call: TRBV10-3
cdr3_aa: CAITLGGLEENEQFF
cdr3_nt: TGTGCCATCACCTTGGGGGGACTAGAGGAAAATGAGCAGTTCTTC

d_call: -
j_call: TRBJ2-7
v_call: TRBV10-3
cdr3_aa: CAISGLQYEQYF
cdr3_nt: TGTGCCATCAGCGGACTACAGTACGAGCAGTACTTC

d_call: TRBD1
j_call: TRBJ2-1
v_call: TRBV6-4
cdr3_aa: CASSVGTGRTMKQFF
cdr3_nt: TGTGCCAGCAGTGTGGGGACAGGGCGTACAATGAAGCAGTTCTTC

d_call: -
j_call: TRBJ2-5
v_call: TRBV7-9
cdr3_aa: CASSFGGAQETQYF
cdr3_nt: TGTGCCAGCAGCTTCGGGGGAGCCCAAGAGACCCAGTACTTC

d_call: -
j_call: TRBJ1-2
v_call: TRBV10-3
cdr3_aa: CAISEPQTPDSSSGGYTF
cdr3_nt: TGTGCCATCAGTGAGCCGCAAACACCCGACAGCTCCTCCGGTGGCTACACCTTC

d_call: TRBD1
j_call: TRBJ2-6
v_call: TRBV19
cdr3_aa: CATSPQGVRRSGANVLTF
cdr3_nt: TGTGCCACCTCGCCTCAGGGGGTCAGAAGATCGGGGGCCAACGTCCTGACTTTC

d_call: -
j_call: TRBJ2-2
v_call: TRBV18
cdr3_aa: CASSPPGTTNTGELFF
cdr3_nt: TGTGCCAGCTCACCGCCCGGGACAACGAACACCGGGGAGCTGTTTTTT

d_call: TRBD2
j_call: TRBJ2-5
v_call: TRBV28
cdr3_aa: CASSFRLAGEETQYF
cdr3_nt: TGTGCCAGCAGTTTCCGACTAGCGGGAGAGGAGACCCAGTACTTC

d_call: TRBD2
j_call: TRBJ2-7
v_call: TRBV7-2
cdr3_aa: CASSLVGSGRGEQYF
cdr3_nt: TGTGCCAGCAGCTTAGTAGGTAGCGGGAGAGGCGAGCAGTACTTC

d_call: TRBD2
j_call: TRBJ2-2
v_call: TRBV9
cdr3_aa: CASRTSGRGELFF
cdr3_nt: TGTGCCAGCAGAACTAGCGGGAGGGGGGAGCTGTTTTTT

d_call: -
j_call: TRBJ1-6
v_call: TRBV23-1
cdr3_aa: CASSQFVLLALHF
cdr3_nt: TGCGCCAGCAGTCAATTTGTCCTATTGGCCCTCCACTTT

d_call: -
j_call: TRBJ2-7
v_call: TRBV7-9
cdr3_aa: CASSNSGFYEQYF
cdr3_nt: TGTGCCAGCAGCAACTCAGGGTTCTACGAGCAGTACTTC

d_call: TRBD2
j_call: TRBJ2-7
v_call: TRBV13
cdr3_aa: CASSLEAGDRGEQYF
cdr3_nt: TGTGCCAGCAGCTTAGAAGCGGGGGACCGCGGCGAGCAGTACTTC

d_call: TRBD1
j_call: TRBJ1-2
v_call: TRBV28
cdr3_aa: CASSLGQGGLYTF
cdr3_nt: TGTGCCAGCAGTCTAGGACAGGGCGGTCTGTACACCTTC

d_call: -
j_call: TRBJ1-2
v_call: TRBV10-3
cdr3_aa: CAITGGLDYGYTF
cdr3_nt: TGTGCCATAACAGGTGGCTTGGACTATGGCTACACCTTC

d_call: TRBD2
j_call: TRBJ2-1
v_call: TRBV6-1
cdr3_aa: CASSGGLAEYNEQFF
cdr3_nt: TGTGCCAGCAGTGGGGGACTAGCGGAGTACAATGAGCAGTTCTTC

d_call: TRBD1
j_call: TRBJ2-7
v_call: TRBV28
cdr3_aa: CASSRTGGAYEQYF
cdr3_nt: TGTGCCAGCAGTCGGACAGGGGGCGCGTACGAGCAGTACTTC

d_call: -
j_call: TRBJ2-6
v_call: TRBV28
cdr3_aa: CASSPHYGSGANVLTF
cdr3_nt: TGTGCCAGCAGTCCCCACTACGGATCAGGGGCCAACGTCCTGACTTTC

d_call: TRBD1
j_call: TRBJ1-1
v_call: TRBV6-1
cdr3_aa: CASSRAGGRSTEAFF
cdr3_nt: TGTGCCAGCAGTAGGGCAGGGGGAAGGTCCACTGAAGCTTTCTTT

d_call: TRBD2
j_call: TRBJ2-7
v_call: TRBV10-3
cdr3_aa: CASEGGSAYEQYF
cdr3_nt: TGTGCCAGCGAGGGAGGGTCCGCCTACGAGCAGTACTTC

d_call: -
j_call: TRBJ2-1
v_call: TRBV5-1
cdr3_aa: CASSLGSSGNEQFF
cdr3_nt: TGCGCCAGCAGCTTAGGGAGTTCGGGCAATGAGCAGTTCTTC